The 32 T cell receptor beta chains below all came from one sample that was sequenced in a study of shared clonotypes between healthy human individuals. CD45RO negativity and positive selection for CCR7 defined naive CD8 cells, a population that excluded terminally differentiated effector memory CD45RA+ cells. Method: immunoSEQ multiplex PCR; TCRdb's copy keeps in-frame clones and lacks some. The data hold around 600,000 clones, with approximately 95% observed a single time. The specimen sequenced was naive CD8+ T cells sorted from blood. These receptors all come from a woman in her 30s in good health.

The chain combines TRBV27 with TRBJ2-7; TRBD1 is a possible D gene (6 bases). Germline V gene data show CDR1 as MNHEY and CDR2 as SMNVEV (reference sequence). Trimming pared 6 bases from V and 4 bases from J, leaving 13 bases between. The CDR3 has 13 amino acids. Here the CDR3 reads CASRTQGHYEQYF. CDR3 in DNA: TGTGCCAGCAGAACACAGGGCCATTACGAGCAGTACTTC.

This chain joins TRBV6-1 and TRBJ2-1; no clear D gene. CDR1 and CDR2 from the germline V gene are MNHNS and SASEGT. The CDR3 is 10 residues long. V was cut by 3 bases and J by 9 bases, with 3 bases left in between. The CDR3 loop reads CASSDGEQFF. In DNA form, the CDR3 reads TGTGCCAGCAGTGACGGTGAGCAGTTCTTC.

V gene TRBV5-4 combines with J gene TRBJ2-2; 11 nucleotides agree with TRBD2. The V segment lost 1 base and the J segment 6 bases; nucleotides outside the gene matches: 11. The V gene's germline CDR1 is SGHNT and CDR2 YYREEE (reference sequence). The CDR3 consists of 18 residues. The CDR3 DNA reads TGTGCCAGCAGCTTGCGGGGAAATAGCGGGAGGGCCGCCGGGGAGCTGTTTTTT. It is translated as CASSLRGNSGRAAGELFF.

The chain carries TRBV6-1 and TRBJ2-3; TRBD2 aligns across 10 bases. The CDR3 is made up of 13 amino acids. J lost 5 bases, V lost 7 bases, and 3 bases had no gene match. Germline V lookup: CDR1 MNHNS, CDR2 SASEGT. CDR3 sequence reads: CASTSGSLDTQYF. Here the CDR3 DNA reads TGTGCCAGCACTAGCGGGAGTCTAGATACGCAGTATTTT.

This chain links TRBV2 with TRBJ1-5; no definite D call. V lost 3 bases to trimming and J lost 0 bases, with 9 bases between them. Germline-derived CDR1 and CDR2 are SNHLY and FYNNEI. The CDR3 runs to 15 residues. The CDR3 loop reads CASSEWQVSNQPQHF. CDR3 coding DNA: TGTGCCAGCAGTGAGTGGCAGGTTAGCAATCAGCCCCAGCATTTT.

The V call is TRBV7-3, the J call TRBJ2-2; TRBD2 matches at 7 bases. The CDR3 sequence is 15 residues long. The germline CDR1 and CDR2 sequences are SGHTA and FQGTGA. J gave up 4 bases and V 3 bases, and 5 bases lay outside the gene matches. CDR3 residues: CASSFRPGGTGELFF. DNA for the CDR3: TGTGCCAGCAGCTTCAGACCGGGGGGCACCGGGGAGCTGTTTTTT. Full variable domain (remainder filled in from reference TRBV7-3 and TRBJ2-2): GAGVSQTPSNKVTEKGKYVELRCDPISGHTALYWYRQSLGQGPEFLIYFQGTGAADDSGLPNDRFFAVRPEGSVSTLKIQRTERGDSAVYLCASSFRPGGTGELFFGEGSRLTVL.

V and J are TRBV27 and TRBJ2-6, with D unresolved. The CDR3 spans 15 residues. The germline V and J ends were trimmed by 5 bases and 1 base, with 9 bases remaining between them. CDR1 and CDR2 from the germline V gene are MNHEY and SMNVEV (reference sequence). The CDR3 is CASSPTPSGANVLTF. The DNA of the CDR3 is TGTGCCAGCAGTCCCACACCGTCTGGGGCCAACGTCCTGACTTTC.

The V gene is TRBV7-6, the J gene TRBJ2-7; D is ambiguous. This CDR3 has 12 amino acids. CDR1 is SGHVS, CDR2 FNYEAQ, per germline. V lost 1 base and J lost 6, with 7 bases in between. The CDR3 here is CASSLDRVEQYF. The CDR3 bases are TGTGCCAGCAGCTTAGATCGAGTCGAGCAGTACTTC.

The V gene is TRBV2, the J gene TRBJ2-7; maybe TRBD2 (6 bases). CDR1 and CDR2 from the germline V gene are SNHLY and FYNNEI. The CDR3 spans 16 residues. The V end was cut by 2 bases, the J end by 2 bases, with 16 bases between. The CDR3 DNA reads TGTGCCAGCAGTGAATGGGGGGAGGTTTCTCCCTACGAGCAGTACTTC. Translation: CASSEWGEVSPYEQYF.

The chain employs TRBV28 and TRBJ1-5, with D uncertain. In germline, CDR1 is MDHEN, CDR2 SYDVKM. Trimming removed 2 bases from V and 0 bases from J, with 5 bases in between. The CDR3 totals 14 residues. CDR3 sequence reads: CASSLPDSNQPQHF. CDR3 in DNA: TGTGCCAGCAGTTTACCGGATAGCAATCAGCCCCAGCATTTT.

Comment on this clone: Other DNA sequences in the sample encode the same CDR3. This chain connects TRBV27 to TRBJ1-5; a weak D match, TRBD1 (5 bases). The CDR3 runs to 15 residues. Germline V lookup: CDR1 MNHEY, CDR2 SMNVEV (reference sequence). V was cut by 9 bases and J by 0 bases, with 15 bases left in between. The CDR3 loop reads CASSPGTLSNQPQHF. Written as DNA, the CDR3 is TGTGCCAGTAGCCCCGGGACCCTTAGCAATCAGCCCCAGCATTTT.

This chain connects TRBV28 to TRBJ1-5; D is ambiguous. Germline loops: CDR1 MDHEN, CDR2 SYDVKM. Trimming stripped 4 bases from V and 1 base from J, with 8 bases between. The CDR3 has 14 residues. The CDR3: CASSSRRSNQPQHF. CDR3 sequence (DNA): TGTGCCAGCAGTTCGAGACGGAGCAATCAGCCCCAGCATTTT.

V and J are TRBV28 and TRBJ1-4; 9 bases are a match to TRBD1. The CDR3 contains 17 residues. Trimming at V came to 0 bases and at J to 4 bases, leaving 6 bases not matched to a gene. Germline lookup yields CDR1 MDHEN and CDR2 SYDVKM. The CDR3 here is CASSLWGDRANNEKLFF. The DNA of the CDR3 is TGTGCCAGCAGTTTATGGGGGGACAGGGCAAATAATGAAAAACTGTTTTTT.

V and J are TRBV11-2 and TRBJ2-7; tentatively, D is TRBD2 (6 bases). Germline CDR1 reads SGHAT; CDR2 reads FQNNGV. The germline V and J ends were trimmed by 3 bases and 2 bases, with 8 bases remaining between them. The CDR3 extends over 13 amino acids. DNA of the CDR3: TGTGCCAGCAGCTTTGGGACTCCCTACGAGCAGTACTTC. It encodes CASSFGTPYEQYF.

V gene TRBV28 combines with J gene TRBJ1-1; 9 positions agree with TRBD1. This CDR3 comprises 16 residues. Germline trimming cut 3 bases from V and 3 bases from J; bases unmatched to any gene: 8. Germline V gene lookup returns CDR1 MDHEN and CDR2 SYDVKM. This chain's CDR3 is CASSFRQGEGDTEAFF. DNA for the CDR3: TGTGCCAGCAGTTTCAGACAGGGGGAAGGGGACACTGAAGCTTTCTTT.

The chain uses TRBV7-9 and TRBJ1-2, with a tentative D call TRBD1 (6 bases). The germline CDR1 and CDR2 sequences are SEHNR and FQNEAQ (reference sequence). The CDR3 sequence is 15 residues long. The V end lost 5 bases, the J end lost 7 bases, and 20 bases lay between the germline ends. CDR3 amino acids: CASSAARGPAAGYTF. CDR3 nucleotides: TGTGCCAGCAGCGCAGCCAGGGGCCCGGCTGCTGGCTACACCTTC.

This chain uses TRBV27 with TRBJ2-1; 11 bases are shared with TRBD2. This CDR3 is built from 19 residues. Germline CDR1 reads MNHEY; CDR2 reads SMNVEV (reference sequence). The J segment lost 4 bases and the V segment lost 7 bases, leaving 18 bases of the junction unmatched. CDR3 region: CASTAGQKETSGVYNEQFF. CDR3 bases: TGTGCCAGCACCGCCGGCCAAAAAGAGACTAGCGGGGTTTACAATGAGCAGTTCTTC.

The V and J genes are TRBV6-1 and TRBJ2-6; D might be TRBD2 (6 bases). The V end was cut by 2 bases, the J end by 4 bases, with 18 bases between. This CDR3 has 18 residues. The germline V gene encodes CDR1 MNHNS and CDR2 SASEGT. CDR3 protein: CASSELGGGPPGANVLTF. CDR3 DNA sequence: TGTGCCAGCAGTGAACTGGGGGGAGGACCCCCCGGGGCCAACGTCCTGACTTTC.

J is TRBJ2-1 and V is TRBV5-6; 14 bases line up with TRBD2. Germline trimming cut 3 bases from V and 8 bases from J; bases unmatched to any gene: 13. Germline CDR1 reads SGHDT; CDR2 reads YYEEEE. This CDR3 spans 18 amino acids. DNA for the CDR3: TGTGCCAGCAGCTCGGGACTAGCGGGAGCCCACTGGTTCGATGAGCAGTTCTTC. As protein: CASSSGLAGAHWFDEQFF.

The chain couples TRBV7-3 to TRBJ2-3; D possibly corresponds to TRBD2 (5 bases). CDR1 SGHTA and CDR2 FQGTGA come from the germline V gene. The CDR3 loop spans 14 amino acids. V shed 3 bases and J shed 0 bases, with 7 bases lying between them. The CDR3 coding sequence is TGTGCCAGCAGCTTCACGGGGAGCACAGATACGCAGTATTTT. It specifies CASSFTGSTDTQYF.

The V call is TRBV28, the J call TRBJ1-5; D not certain. V was shortened by 5 bases and J by 1 base, with 21 bases between the two germline ends. The length of the CDR3 is 18 residues. Germline assignment: CDR1 MDHEN and CDR2 SYDVKM. Here the CDR3 DNA reads TGTGCCAGCAGTCCGAGAGTGAGGTACGGGATAAGCAATCAGCCCCAGCATTTT. Its translation is CASSPRVRYGISNQPQHF. The full variable domain, with the rest looked up from reference TRBV28 and TRBJ1-5, is DVKVTQSSRYLVKRTGEKVFLECVQDMDHENMFWYRQDPGLGLRLIYFSYDVKMKEKGDIPEGYSVSREKKERFSLILESASTNQTSMYLCASSPRVRYGISNQPQHFGDGTRLSIL.

V gene TRBV7-6 combines with J gene TRBJ2-5; no reliable D call. Trimming took off 1 base at V and 3 bases at J, with 6 bases between the two ends. Germline values: CDR1 SGHVS, CDR2 FNYEAQ. This CDR3 comprises 13 residues. The CDR3 reads CASSLEPEETQYF. The CDR3, as DNA: TGTGCCAGCAGCTTAGAGCCAGAAGAGACCCAGTACTTC.

V and J are TRBV2 and TRBJ1-5, with D unresolved. The germline V gene encodes CDR1 SNHLY and CDR2 FYNNEI. V was shortened by 5 bases and J by 3 bases, with 11 bases between the two germline ends. CDR3 length equals 14 residues. This chain's CDR3 is CASSPSELNQPQHF. CDR3 sequence (DNA): TGTGCCAGCAGTCCCTCGGAGCTCAATCAGCCCCAGCATTTT.

The chain is built from TRBV19 and TRBJ1-5; TRBD1 matches at 11 bases. V lost 3 bases and J lost 4; bases outside the gene matches: 8. The CDR3 totals 17 residues. Germline CDR1 and CDR2: LNHDA and SQIVND (reference sequence). The chain's CDR3 is CASSIGQGALGNQPQHF. CDR3 bases: TGTGCCAGTAGTATCGGACAGGGGGCCTTAGGGAATCAGCCCCAGCATTTT.

This clone has just a few counts. This sequence joins TRBV19 and TRBJ2-7; the match to TRBD1 covers 7 bases. Germline values: CDR1 LNHDA, CDR2 SQIVND (reference sequence). Trimming removed 6 bases from V and 3 bases from J; junction bases left unmatched: 5. The CDR3 length is 13 residues. Here the CDR3 DNA reads TGTGCCAGTAGCCCGGGACAGTTCTACGAGCAGTACTTC. This gives the protein CASSPGQFYEQYF.

This chain links TRBV15 with TRBJ2-7; 11 nucleotides line up with TRBD2. The CDR3 extends over 16 amino acids. CDR1 is LNHNV, CDR2 YYDKDF, per germline (reference sequence). V trimming: 3 bases; J trimming: 5 bases; junction bases outside the gene matches: 9. The DNA for the CDR3 is TGTGCCACCAGCAGCGGGACTAGCGGCACCAAAGACGAGCAGTACTTC. This codes for CATSSGTSGTKDEQYF.

V and J are TRBV5-6 and TRBJ2-5; D unclear. This CDR3 has 17 residues. V was pared by 0 bases and J by 5 bases, with 20 bases between. Germline CDR1 is SGHDT and CDR2 is YYEEEE. CDR3 in amino acids: CASSLAASGFLRETQYF. The CDR3 DNA reads TGTGCCAGCAGCTTGGCTGCGTCGGGTTTCCTCCGGGAGACCCAGTACTTC.

This rearrangement joins TRBV7-9 to TRBJ2-1, with D unresolved. Germline CDR1 and CDR2: SEHNR and FQNEAQ (reference sequence). The CDR3 has 19 residues. Trimming cost V 3 bases and J 0 bases, with 21 bases left between them. CDR3 residues: CASSFYPAPELNSYNEQFF. The DNA of the CDR3 is TGTGCCAGCAGCTTCTACCCGGCACCTGAGTTGAACTCCTACAATGAGCAGTTCTTC.

In nucleotides, the CDR3 is TGTGCCAGCAGCTTTTCCCTGGGGTACGAGCAGTACTTC. Protein sequence: CASSFSLGYEQYF. The chain uses TRBV11-1 and TRBJ2-7; D not resolved. V was clipped by 3 bases and J by 4 bases, with 10 bases between them. This CDR3 has 13 amino acids. CDR1 and CDR2 from the germline V gene are SGHAT and FQDESV (reference sequence).

The gene calls are TRBV6-1 and TRBJ1-2; D gene uncertain. Trimming removed 6 bases from V and 7 bases from J, with 9 bases in between. CDR1 is MNHNS and CDR2 is SASEGT in the germline V gene. The CDR3 loop spans 11 amino acids. The CDR3 DNA is TGTGCCAGCAGGGAATTGGGTGGCTACACCTTC. Its protein is CASRELGGYTF.

Points on this clone: Other DNA sequences in this specimen translate into the identical CDR3. The chain recombines TRBV9 with TRBJ2-7, with 9 bases lining up with TRBD1. Germline assignment: CDR1 SGDLS and CDR2 YYNGEE. Germline trimming cut 5 bases from V and 3 bases from J; bases unmatched to any gene: 6. CDR3 length: 14 residues. CDR3 region: CASSPGQGIYEQYF. In DNA form, the CDR3 reads TGTGCCAGCAGTCCGGGACAGGGAATCTACGAGCAGTACTTC.

This chain uses TRBV10-2 with TRBJ2-7, with a tentative D call TRBD2 (7 bases). The germline V gene has CDR1 WSHSY and CDR2 SAAADI. V shed 7 bases and J shed 4 bases, with 17 bases lying between them. This CDR3 is 14 amino acids long. CDR3 bases: TGCGCCAGCACTCAGGGGAGGGGCACGTACGAGCAGTACTTC. This gives the protein CASTQGRGTYEQYF.